Listed below are T cell receptor beta chains from one sample, sequenced in a study of Graves' ophthalmopathy and Graves' hyperthyroidism. MiXCR was run by TCRdb on the multiplex PCR reads, yielding one entry per CDR3 protein. The repertoire includes about 500,000 distinct CDR3 sequences, roughly an eighth of them detected once, and 9.5% to 10% sits in the top ten. The sample comprised blood. The receptor source for this set is a woman aged 25 to 39 with Graves' ophthalmopathy. CDR3s include the opening cysteine and the closing phenylalanine or tryptophan. The D gene is left open where the match is weak. Rows give clone size only sometimes, using once, few, many, or a class for an expanded clone.

clone_size,v_call,j_call,d_call,cdr3_aa,cdr3_nt
many,TRBV29-1,TRBJ2-7,TRBD1,CSVHDRVYEQYF,TGCAGCGTTCACGACAGGGTTTACGAGCAGTACTTC
-,TRBV7-2,TRBJ1-1,TRBD1,CASSLGDREDTEAFF,TGTGCCAGCAGCTTAGGGGACAGGGAGGACACTGAAGCTTTCTTT
many,TRBV6-5,TRBJ2-5,-,CASSPGRLTLAETQYF,TGTGCCAGCAGTCCTGGCCGGTTGACCCTTGCAGAGACCCAGTACTTC
-,TRBV12-3/TRBV12-4,TRBJ2-5,-,CASAGIGGETQYF,TGTGCCAGCGCCGGTATAGGGGGAGAGACCCAGTACTTC
many,TRBV28,TRBJ2-5,-,CASSLEGRSVETQYF,TGTGCCAGCAGTTTGGAGGGGAGGTCGGTAGAGACCCAGTACTTC
-,TRBV12-3/TRBV12-4,TRBJ2-5,-,CASSLVGAEETQYF,TGTGCCAGCAGTTTAGTAGGGGCGGAGGAGACCCAGTACTTC
many,TRBV20-1,TRBJ1-2,-,CSASGGRMPNYGYTF,TGCAGTGCTAGCGGGGGCCGCATGCCTAACTATGGCTACACCTTC
few,TRBV30,TRBJ1-5,-,CAWSVQEDQPQHF,TGTGCCTGGAGTGTACAGGAGGATCAGCCCCAGCATTTT
many,TRBV3-1,TRBJ1-1,-,CASSQGTFRTEAFF,TGTGCCAGCAGCCAAGGGACATTCCGCACTGAAGCTTTCTTT
few,TRBV30,TRBJ1-1,TRBD1,CAWSVTGGSTEAFF,TGTGCCTGGAGTGTGACAGGGGGTAGTACTGAAGCTTTCTTT
many,TRBV6-1,TRBJ1-1,TRBD1,CASSKNRGYWGTEAFF,TGTGCCAGCAGTAAAAACAGGGGTTATTGGGGGACTGAAGCTTTCTTT
many,TRBV29-1,TRBJ1-1,-,CSVDRGGMTEAFF,TGCAGCGTTGACAGGGGCGGTATGACTGAAGCTTTCTTT
-,TRBV4-1,TRBJ2-7,TRBD2,CASSQDRGLAYEQYF,TGCGCCAGCAGCCAAGATCGGGGACTAGCCTACGAGCAGTACTTC